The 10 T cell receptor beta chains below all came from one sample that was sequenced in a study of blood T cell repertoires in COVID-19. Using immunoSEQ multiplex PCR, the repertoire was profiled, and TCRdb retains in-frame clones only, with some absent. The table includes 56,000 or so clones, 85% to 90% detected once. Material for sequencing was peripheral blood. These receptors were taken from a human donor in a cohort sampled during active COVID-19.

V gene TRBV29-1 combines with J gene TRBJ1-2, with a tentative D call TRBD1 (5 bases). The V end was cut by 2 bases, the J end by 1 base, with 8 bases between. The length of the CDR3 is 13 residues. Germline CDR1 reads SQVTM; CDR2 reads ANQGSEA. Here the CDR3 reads CSVEKQVNYGYTF. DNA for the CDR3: TGCAGCGTTGAAAAACAGGTTAACTATGGCTACACCTTC.

In DNA, the CDR3 is TGTGCCAGTAGTATATGGCGAGGAGATCAGCCCCAGCATTTT. It is translated as CASSIWRGDQPQHF. The chain recombines TRBV19 with TRBJ1-5, with no clear D. The CDR3 has 14 residues. Germline V gene lookup returns CDR1 LNHDA and CDR2 SQIVND (reference sequence). V gave up 2 bases and J gave up 5 bases, with 10 bases separating them. Supplemented by reference TRBV19 and TRBJ1-5, the full variable domain reads DGGITQSPKYLFRKEGQNVTLSCEQNLNHDAMYWYRQDPGQGLRLIYYSQIVNDFQKGDIAEGYSVSREKKESFPLTVTSAQKNPTAFYLCASSIWRGDQPQHFGDGTRLSIL.

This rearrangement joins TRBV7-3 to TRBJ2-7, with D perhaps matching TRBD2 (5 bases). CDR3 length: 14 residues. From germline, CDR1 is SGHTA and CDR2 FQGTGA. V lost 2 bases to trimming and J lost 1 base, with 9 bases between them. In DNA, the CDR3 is TGTGCCAGCAGCTTATCGGGGTCTTCCTACGAGCAGTACTTC. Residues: CASSLSGSSYEQYF.

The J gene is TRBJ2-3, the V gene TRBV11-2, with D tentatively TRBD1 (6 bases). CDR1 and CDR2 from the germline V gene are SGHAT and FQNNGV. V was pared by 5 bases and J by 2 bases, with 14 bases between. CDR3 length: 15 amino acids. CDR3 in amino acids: CASSGTGSLTDTQYF. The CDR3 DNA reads TGTGCCAGCAGCGGAACAGGGAGTCTCACAGATACGCAGTATTTT.

The CDR3 nucleotides read TGTGCCAGCAGCGTAGCGGGGGACAGGGGTACCGAGCAGTACTTC. Encoded protein: CASSVAGDRGTEQYF. The J gene is TRBJ2-7, the V gene TRBV9, with TRBD1 matching 10 bases. The CDR3 consists of 15 residues. Losses at the gene ends were 0 bases for V and 6 bases for J; bases not matched to a gene: 6. Germline CDR1 and CDR2: SGDLS and YYNGEE.

CDR3 region: CASSEPGLGDYGYTF. In DNA form, the CDR3 reads TGTGCCAGCAGCGAGCCGGGACTGGGAGACTATGGCTACACCTTC. This chain uses TRBV7-9 with TRBJ1-2; TRBD1 might be the D (5 bases). Trimming took off 5 bases at V and 3 bases at J, with 16 bases between the two ends. This CDR3 is 15 amino acids long. The germline V gene encodes CDR1 SEHNR and CDR2 FQNEAQ (reference sequence).

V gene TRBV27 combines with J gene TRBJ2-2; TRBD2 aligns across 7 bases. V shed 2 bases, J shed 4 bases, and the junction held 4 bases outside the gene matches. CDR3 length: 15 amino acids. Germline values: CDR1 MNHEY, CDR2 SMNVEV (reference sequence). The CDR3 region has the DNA TGTGCCAGCAGTTTAGCGGGAGAGGGCACCGGGGAGCTGTTTTTT. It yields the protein CASSLAGEGTGELFF.

CDR3 amino acids: CASSVGAGGSTGELFF. The DNA of the CDR3 is TGTGCCAGCAGCGTAGGGGCAGGTGGGAGCACCGGGGAGCTGTTTTTT. This rearrangement joins TRBV9 to TRBJ2-2, with D possibly TRBD2 on 5 matching bases. Germline values: CDR1 SGDLS, CDR2 YYNGEE. V was clipped by 0 bases and J by 4 bases, with 13 bases between them. This CDR3 is 16 amino acids long.

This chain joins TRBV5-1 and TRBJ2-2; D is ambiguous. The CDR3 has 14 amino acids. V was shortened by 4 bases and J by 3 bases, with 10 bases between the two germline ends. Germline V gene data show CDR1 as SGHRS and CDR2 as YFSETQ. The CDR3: CASSLVPDTGELFF. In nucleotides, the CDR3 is TGCGCCAGCAGCCTGGTTCCTGACACCGGGGAGCTGTTTTTT. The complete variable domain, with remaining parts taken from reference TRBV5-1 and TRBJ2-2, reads KAGVTQTPRYLIKTRGQQVTLSCSPISGHRSVSWYQQTPGQGLQFLFEYFSETQRNKGNFPGRFSGRQFSNSRSEMNVSTLELGDSALYLCASSLVPDTGELFFGEGSRLTVL.

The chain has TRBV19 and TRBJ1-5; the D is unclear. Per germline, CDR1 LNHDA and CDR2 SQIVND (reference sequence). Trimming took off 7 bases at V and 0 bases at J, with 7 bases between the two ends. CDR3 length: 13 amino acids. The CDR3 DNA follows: TGTGCCAGTAATGACTATAGCAATCAGCCCCAGCATTTT. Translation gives CASNDYSNQPQHF.